A single sample is the source of the 3 T cell receptor beta chains below, sequenced in a study of post-analysis software for immune sequencing data. Study-wide points: TRBV5-6, TRBV5-1 and TRBV20-1 were among 4 or 5 TRBV segments more frequent in patients than controls.

Incorporated into the TCR beta cDNA libraries were unique molecular identifiers, which served to reduce PCR and sequencing biases. TCRdb analysed the PCR reads with MiXCR anew, one entry per CDR3 protein. Of approximately 690,000 distinct CDR3 sequences listed, 55% to 60% were seen once; the top ten hold about 11%. These TCRs are of unknown antigen specificity. Material: blood. The source is a girl aged 2-9 years with multiple sclerosis.

The J gene is TRBJ2-5, the V gene TRBV5-1, with TRBD1 as a possible D gene (5 bases). The germline gives CDR1 SGHRS, CDR2 YFSETQ. The CDR3 loop spans 15 amino acids. Trimming took 0 bases from V and 2 from J, leaving 11 bases between them. CDR3 sequence reads: CASSLGTNPQETQYF. CDR3 sequence (DNA): TGCGCCAGCAGCTTGGGGACAAACCCTCAAGAGACCCAGTACTTC.

The genes are TRBV5-1 and TRBJ2-5; TRBD1 is a possible D gene (8 bases). Trimming removed 2 bases at V and 11 bases at J, with 22 bases between. The V gene's germline CDR1 is SGHRS and CDR2 YFSETQ. The CDR3 extends over 15 amino acids. CDR3 coding DNA: TGCGCCAGCAGCTTTATGGACAGGGACTACAATGAGCAGTACTTC. As protein: CASSFMDRDYNEQYF. The full variable domain, with the rest looked up from reference TRBV5-1 and TRBJ2-5, is KAGVTQTPRYLIKTRGQQVTLSCSPISGHRSVSWYQQTPGQGLQFLFEYFSETQRNKGNFPGRFSGRQFSNSRSEMNVSTLELGDSALYLCASSFMDRDYNEQYFGPGTRLLVL.

This clonotype was observed a handful of times. The chain joins TRBV7-9 to TRBJ1-5, with 7 nucleotides matching TRBD1. V dropped 9 bases and J dropped 0; count of bases not matched to a gene: 2. This CDR3 region has 13 residues. CDR1 and CDR2 (germline): SEHNR, FQNEAQ (reference sequence). The CDR3 coding sequence is TGTGCCAGACAGGGGTATAGCAATCAGCCCCAGCATTTT. Its protein product is CARQGYSNQPQHF.